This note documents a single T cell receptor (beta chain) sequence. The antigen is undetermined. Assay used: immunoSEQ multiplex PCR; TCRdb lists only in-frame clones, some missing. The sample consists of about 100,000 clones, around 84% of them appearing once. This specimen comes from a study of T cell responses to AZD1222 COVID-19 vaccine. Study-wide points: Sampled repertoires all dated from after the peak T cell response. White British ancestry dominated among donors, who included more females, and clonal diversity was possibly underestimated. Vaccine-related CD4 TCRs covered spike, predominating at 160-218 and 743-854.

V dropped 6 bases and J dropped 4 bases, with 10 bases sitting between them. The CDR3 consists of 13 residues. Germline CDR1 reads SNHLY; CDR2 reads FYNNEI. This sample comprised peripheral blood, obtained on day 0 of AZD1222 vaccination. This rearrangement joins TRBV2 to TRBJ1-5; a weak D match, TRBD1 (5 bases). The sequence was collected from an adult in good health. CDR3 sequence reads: CASRTQENQPQHF. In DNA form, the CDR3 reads TGTGCCAGCAGGACACAGGAGAATCAGCCCCAGCATTTT.